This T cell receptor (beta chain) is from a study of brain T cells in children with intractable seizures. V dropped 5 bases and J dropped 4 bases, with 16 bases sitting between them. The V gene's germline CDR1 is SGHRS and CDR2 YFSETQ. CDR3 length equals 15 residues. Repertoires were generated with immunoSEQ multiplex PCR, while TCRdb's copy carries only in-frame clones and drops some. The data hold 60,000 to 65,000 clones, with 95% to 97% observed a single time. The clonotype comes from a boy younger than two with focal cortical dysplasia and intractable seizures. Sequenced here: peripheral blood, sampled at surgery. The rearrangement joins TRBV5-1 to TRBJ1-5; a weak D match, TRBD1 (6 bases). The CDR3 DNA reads TGCGCCAGCAGAGAACAGGGTTCCCCGAATCAGCCCCAGCATTTT. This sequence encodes CASREQGSPNQPQHF.